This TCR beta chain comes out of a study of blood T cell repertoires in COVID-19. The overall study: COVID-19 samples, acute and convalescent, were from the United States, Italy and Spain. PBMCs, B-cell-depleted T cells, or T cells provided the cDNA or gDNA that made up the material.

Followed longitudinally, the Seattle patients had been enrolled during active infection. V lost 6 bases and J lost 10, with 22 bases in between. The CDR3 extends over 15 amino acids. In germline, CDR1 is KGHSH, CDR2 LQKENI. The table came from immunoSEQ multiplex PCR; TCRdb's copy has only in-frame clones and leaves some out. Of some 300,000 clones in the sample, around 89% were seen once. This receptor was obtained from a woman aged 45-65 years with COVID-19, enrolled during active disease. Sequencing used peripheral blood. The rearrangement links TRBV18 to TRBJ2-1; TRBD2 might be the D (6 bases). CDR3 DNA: TGTGCCAGCTCCCTATCCCAGGGAGGAGACATGGAGCAGTTCTTC. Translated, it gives CASSLSQGGDMEQFF.